The 32 T cell receptor beta chains below all came from one sample that was sequenced in a study of human thymus T cells (dated by TCRdb to the early 2020s). Thymus tissue was obtained as surgical resects removed during corrective cardiac surgery. Library preparation was by the immunoSEQ multiplex PCR assay. What TCRdb holds here is the immuneACCESS table cut down to in-frame rearrangements. Part of the clones is not present; checked against another copy, under half of the missing clones reflect an unresolved V gene, and the others are unexplained. The sample has approximately 71,000 clones on record, 85% to 95% of them singletons. The top ten clones comprise around 0.037% of the sample. Sample: thymus tissue. These receptors were obtained from a girl less than two years old with a congenital heart defect but otherwise immunologically healthy.

This sequence joins TRBV9 and TRBJ1-1; 8 bases are shared with TRBD1. CDR1 is SGDLS, CDR2 YYNGEE, per germline. Trimming cost V 0 bases and J 0 bases; bases outside gene matches: 7. There are 17 residues in the CDR3. The CDR3 reads CASSVEDRARLNTEAFF. CDR3 in DNA: TGTGCCAGCAGCGTAGAGGACAGGGCCCGGCTGAACACTGAAGCTTTCTTT.

The rearrangement uses TRBV27 and TRBJ2-3, with D unclear. Trimming shortened V by 2 bases and J by 6 bases, and 3 bases separated the two germline ends. Germline V gene sequence: CDR1 MNHEY, CDR2 SMNVEV (reference sequence). This CDR3 spans 11 amino acids. CDR3 bases: TGTGCCAGCAGTTTAGAGGATACGCAGTATTTT. Translating gives CASSLEDTQYF.

The chain joins TRBV15 to TRBJ1-2; TRBD1 matches at 8 bases. The CDR3 is 17 residues long. Germline V gives CDR1 LNHNV, CDR2 YYDKDF (reference sequence). Unmatched junction bases numbered 11, after V lost 2 bases and J lost 3 bases. DNA for the CDR3: TGTGCCACCAGCAGACTTCTTTACGGACAGGGCGACTATGGCTACACCTTC. Protein: CATSRLLYGQGDYGYTF.

This chain uses TRBV18 with TRBJ2-7; D remains ambiguous. There are 12 residues in the CDR3. V lost 5 bases, J lost 0 bases, and 5 bases lay in between. Germline V gives CDR1 KGHSH, CDR2 LQKENI. CDR3 region: CASSESSYEQYF. The CDR3 DNA follows: TGTGCCAGCTCAGAGAGCTCCTACGAGCAGTACTTC.

The J gene is TRBJ2-2, the V gene TRBV5-1; 8 bases map to TRBD2. The CDR3 contains 16 residues. V gave up 6 bases and J gave up 0 bases; unmatched junction bases: 7. Germline CDR1 and CDR2: SGHRS and YFSETQ. The CDR3 is CASTEGLEPNTGELFF. The CDR3 DNA is TGCGCCAGCACCGAGGGACTAGAACCGAACACCGGGGAGCTGTTTTTT.

Here the CDR3 reads CAWSVPGAYYGYTF. Written as DNA, the CDR3 is TGTGCCTGGAGTGTTCCGGGGGCGTACTATGGCTACACCTTC. The J gene is TRBJ1-2, the V gene TRBV30; D might be TRBD1 (6 bases). The CDR3 is made up of 14 amino acids. In germline, CDR1 is GTSNPN, CDR2 SVGIG (reference sequence). The V gene lost 0 bases and the J gene lost 3 bases, with 11 bases spanning the gap.

The chain is built from TRBV10-3 and TRBJ2-5; possibly TRBD2 for D (5 bases). Trimming removed 6 bases at V and 0 bases at J, with 14 bases between. Germline V gives CDR1 ENHRY, CDR2 SYGVKD. The CDR3 runs to 15 residues. The CDR3 sequence is CAIRSSRWYQETQYF. The CDR3 coding sequence is TGTGCCATCAGGTCTAGCCGATGGTACCAAGAGACCCAGTACTTC.

This clone has just one count. CDR3 DNA: TGCGCCAGCAGCCCATTCACCCGGGACACCTGCTCTGGGGCCAACGTCCTGACTTTC. Translation: CASSPFTRDTCSGANVLTF. V is TRBV5-1 and J is TRBJ2-6, with D possibly TRBD1 on 6 matching bases. The CDR3 runs to 19 residues. Per germline, CDR1 SGHRS and CDR2 YFSETQ. V was pared by 4 bases and J by 0 bases, with 20 bases between.

The chain couples TRBV5-1 to TRBJ2-4; TRBD1 matches at 8 bases. After removal of 0 bases from V and 0 bases from J, the junction contained 11 bases not matched to a gene. Per germline, CDR1 SGHRS and CDR2 YFSETQ. This CDR3 has 19 amino acids. The CDR3 sequence is CASSLVGTGSELAKNIQYF. The CDR3 DNA reads as TGCGCCAGCAGCTTGGTCGGGACAGGCTCTGAGTTAGCCAAAAACATTCAGTACTTC.

The V call is TRBV28, the J call TRBJ2-6; D gene ambiguous. This CDR3 region has 22 residues. V was clipped by 6 bases and J by 1 base, with 31 bases between them. Germline CDR1 and CDR2: MDHEN and SYDVKM. This chain's CDR3 is CASSNLPSRAEAGASGANVLTF. CDR3 bases: TGTGCCAGCAGCAACCTCCCCTCTCGTGCCGAGGCAGGCGCGTCTGGGGCCAACGTCCTGACTTTC.

J is TRBJ2-5 and V is TRBV10-3, with a possible D match to TRBD2 (6 bases). CDR1 ENHRY and CDR2 SYGVKD come from the germline V gene. The CDR3 consists of 13 residues. Between the trimmed V and J ends, which lost 7 bases and 2 bases, there was a span of 11 bases. The CDR3 DNA reads as TGTGCCATCAAACCGGACTATCAAGAGACCCAGTACTTC. Amino acid sequence: CAIKPDYQETQYF.

This sequence joins TRBV10-3 and TRBJ1-2; D gene unclear. Germline values: CDR1 ENHRY, CDR2 SYGVKD. The V gene lost 8 bases and the J gene lost 0 bases, with 13 bases spanning the gap. This CDR3 is built from 14 residues. As DNA, the CDR3 is TGTGCCATCCCGCAATACCCCCCTAACTATGGCTACACCTTC. Amino acid sequence: CAIPQYPPNYGYTF.

This chain uses TRBV6-5 with TRBJ2-1; D perhaps matches TRBD1 (5 bases). The germline CDR1 and CDR2 sequences are MNHEY and SVGAGI. V lost 2 bases and J lost 4, with 6 bases in between. This CDR3 region has 13 residues. The CDR3 loop is CASSYKGYNEQFF. The CDR3 DNA is TGTGCCAGCAGTTACAAGGGGTACAATGAGCAGTTCTTC.

The CDR3 reads CASSLAWGRGNQPQHF. The CDR3 bases are TGTGCCAGCAGCTTAGCGTGGGGAAGGGGAAATCAGCCCCAGCATTTT. The V call is TRBV7-8, the J call TRBJ1-5; perhaps TRBD1 as D (5 bases). The ends were cut back, 0 bases at V and 4 bases at J, with 13 bases in the middle. CDR1 is SGHVS, CDR2 FQNEAQ, per germline. The length of the CDR3 is 16 residues.

This clone was seen just once. This rearrangement joins TRBV28 to TRBJ1-1; TRBD1 matches at 7 bases. The germline V gene encodes CDR1 MDHEN and CDR2 SYDVKM. V lost 9 bases and J lost 1; bases outside the gene matches: 11. The CDR3 contains 15 residues. The CDR3 loop is CASYLGGQKNTEAFF. The CDR3 DNA follows: TGTGCCAGTTACCTCGGGGGACAGAAGAACACTGAAGCTTTCTTT.

This chain links TRBV11-1 with TRBJ2-2; 7 positions match TRBD2. V gave up 5 bases and J gave up 1 base; unmatched junction bases: 10. The germline V gene encodes CDR1 SGHAT and CDR2 FQDESV (reference sequence). The length of the CDR3 is 17 residues. In DNA form, the CDR3 reads TGTGCCAGCAGCCCGGGGGGAGGGGTTATGAACACCGGGGAGCTGTTTTTT. Translated, it gives CASSPGGGVMNTGELFF.

This chain joins TRBV7-8 and TRBJ1-2, with a weak D call TRBD1 (6 bases). Trimming took 6 bases from V and 5 from J, leaving 10 bases between them. Per the germline V gene, CDR1 is SGHVS and CDR2 is FQNEAQ. The CDR3 runs 12 residues. CDR3 sequence: CASRGGGYGYTF. The CDR3 DNA reads as TGTGCCAGCAGGGGGGGCGGGTATGGCTACACCTTC.

The rearrangement links TRBV14 to TRBJ1-2, with D maybe TRBD1 (6 bases). V was pared by 4 bases and J by 5 bases, with 23 bases between. The germline V gene has CDR1 SGHDN and CDR2 FVKESK. The CDR3 consists of 17 residues. DNA of the CDR3: TGTGCCAGCAGCCCCCTGGACTCCTCGAAGGGGGGTTATGGCTACACCTTC. Protein product: CASSPLDSSKGGYGYTF.

The chain uses TRBV5-1 and TRBJ1-2, with 8 nucleotides matching TRBD1. The ends lost 4 bases at V and 6 bases at J; junction bases unmatched: 8. Germline CDR1 reads SGHRS; CDR2 reads YFSETQ. The CDR3 is made up of 14 amino acids. CDR3 protein: CASSMARQGNGYTF. The CDR3 DNA sequence: TGCGCCAGCAGCATGGCTCGACAGGGGAATGGCTACACCTTC. The full variable domain, in which reference TRBV5-1 and TRBJ1-2 provide the parts outside the CDR3, is KAGVTQTPRYLIKTRGQQVTLSCSPISGHRSVSWYQQTPGQGLQFLFEYFSETQRNKGNFPGRFSGRQFSNSRSEMNVSTLELGDSALYLCASSMARQGNGYTFGSGTRLTVV.

This clone was seen more than once but under ten times. The chain links TRBV25-1 to TRBJ1-1; no firm D call. Germline CDR1 MGHDK, CDR2 SYGVNS. The CDR3 extends over 13 amino acids. With 6 bases removed from V and 1 base from J, the gap between germline ends came to 9 bases. CDR3 loop: CASRGPANTEAFF. The CDR3 DNA reads as TGTGCCAGCAGGGGCCCCGCGAACACTGAAGCTTTCTTT.

The gene calls are TRBV4-3 and TRBJ2-3; 10 nucleotides align to TRBD2. This CDR3 is built from 21 residues. V lost 0 bases and J lost 4; bases outside the gene matches: 19. From germline, CDR1 is LGHNA and CDR2 YSLEER. CDR3 coding DNA: TGCGCCAGCAGCCAAGAAGGTGGGAGGACTAGCGGCTTAGGAGTGGCAGATACGCAGTATTTT. It encodes CASSQEGGRTSGLGVADTQYF.

The chain employs TRBV5-6 and TRBJ2-7; possibly TRBD1 for D (6 bases). CDR1 is SGHDT, CDR2 YYEEEE, per germline. The V gene lost 2 bases and the J gene lost 2 bases, with 17 bases spanning the gap. The CDR3 length is 16 residues. CDR3 DNA sequence: TGTGCCAGCAGCTTACAGGGAGTCGTCCAAACCTACGAGCAGTACTTC. Its translation is CASSLQGVVQTYEQYF.

The rearrangement links TRBV5-1 to TRBJ2-7, with 10 positions matching TRBD2. This CDR3 contains 13 residues. Germline values: CDR1 SGHRS, CDR2 YFSETQ. V lost 6 bases, J lost 4 bases, and 4 bases stayed unmatched. The CDR3 region has the DNA TGCGCCAGCAAATTAGCGGGAGGTTACGAGCAGTACTTC. This encodes CASKLAGGYEQYF.

V and J are TRBV6-1 and TRBJ2-2; no definite D call. Germline-derived CDR1 and CDR2 are MNHNS and SASEGT. The V and J ends lost 2 bases and 2 bases respectively, with 9 bases between them. CDR3 size: 15 residues. The CDR3 DNA reads as TGTGCCAGCAGTGAAAATGCTAGTAACACCGGGGAGCTGTTTTTT. Translation gives CASSENASNTGELFF.

This chain connects TRBV7-3 to TRBJ2-1, with TRBD1 identical over 10 bases. There are 17 residues in the CDR3. J was trimmed by 9 bases and V by 4 bases; bases with no gene match: 15. From germline, CDR1 is SGHTA and CDR2 FQGTGA. CDR3 sequence (DNA): TGTGCCAGCAGCTCTAGACGGCTGGGACAGGGGCCTTCTGAGCAGTTCTTC. It specifies CASSSRRLGQGPSEQFF.

The V and J genes are TRBV5-4 and TRBJ2-2; D possibly corresponds to TRBD2 (5 bases). This CDR3 contains 15 residues. V was cut by 4 bases and J by 4 bases, with 14 bases left in between. Germline CDR1 SGHNT, CDR2 YYREEE (reference sequence). In DNA, the CDR3 is TGTGCCAGCAGCCCGTGGAAGGCGGGCACCGGGGAGCTGTTTTTT. Protein product: CASSPWKAGTGELFF. Drawing the rest from reference TRBV5-4 and TRBJ2-2, the complete variable domain is ETGVTQSPTHLIKTRGQQVTLRCSSQSGHNTVSWYQQALGQGPQFIFQYYREEENGRGNFPPRFSGLQFPNYSSELNVNALELDDSALYLCASSPWKAGTGELFFGEGSRLTVL.

This sequence joins TRBV4-2 and TRBJ2-6, with 9 nucleotides matching TRBD1. The J segment lost 1 base and the V segment lost 0 bases, leaving 7 bases of the junction unmatched. The CDR3 has 19 amino acids. Germline V lookup: CDR1 LGHNA, CDR2 YNFKEQ. This CDR3 is CASSQDGGDRGSGANVLTF. DNA of the CDR3: TGTGCCAGCAGCCAAGACGGGGGAGACAGGGGGTCTGGGGCCAACGTCCTGACTTTC.

This clone occurred once. The genes are TRBV5-1 and TRBJ2-2; 10 bases map to TRBD2. The V and J ends lost 2 bases and 5 bases, in that order; junction bases with no gene match: 12. CDR1 and CDR2 (germline): SGHRS, YFSETQ. This CDR3 has 18 residues. The CDR3 DNA reads TGCGCCAGCAGCTTTTTATCTAGCGGGAGAGGTTGGACCGGGGAGCTGTTTTTT. It yields the protein CASSFLSSGRGWTGELFF.

CDR3 residues: CASRAPGHSGYGELFF. In nucleotides, the CDR3 is TGTGCCAGCAGGGCCCCGGGACACTCCGGTTACGGGGAGCTGTTTTTT. This chain links TRBV25-1 with TRBJ2-2; maybe TRBD1 (6 bases). The CDR3 is 16 residues long. Germline CDR1 MGHDK, CDR2 SYGVNS. V lost 6 bases and J 7 bases, leaving 21 bases between the germline ends. The whole variable domain, filled in from reference TRBV25-1 and TRBJ2-2, reads EADIYQTPRYLVIGTGKKITLECSQTMGHDKMYWYQQDPGMELHLIHYSYGVNSTEKGDLSSESTVSRIRTEHFPLTLESARPSHTSQYLCASRAPGHSGYGELFFGEGSRLTVL.

This chain joins TRBV19 and TRBJ1-2, with TRBD1 identical over 9 bases. CDR3 length: 16 amino acids. CDR1 is LNHDA and CDR2 is SQIVND in the germline V gene (reference sequence). With 6 bases clipped from V and 8 bases from J, the junction kept 16 bases outside the gene matches. The CDR3 here is CASRPGQGPTMWGYTF. The CDR3 DNA reads as TGTGCCAGTAGGCCGGGACAGGGACCTACTATGTGGGGCTACACCTTC.

The chain carries TRBV29-1 and TRBJ1-3, with D unresolved. Per the germline V gene, CDR1 is SQVTM and CDR2 is ANQGSEA. The ends were cut back, 3 bases at V and 4 bases at J, with 13 bases in the middle. The CDR3 extends over 14 amino acids. The CDR3 sequence: CSVDFGDSGNTIYF. The CDR3 nucleotides read TGCAGCGTTGATTTCGGGGATTCCGGAAACACCATATATTTT.

The gene calls are TRBV7-9 and TRBJ2-7; possibly TRBD2 for D (7 bases). CDR1 and CDR2 from the germline V gene are SEHNR and FQNEAQ (reference sequence). The CDR3 consists of 16 residues. The V end lost 5 bases, the J end lost 3 bases, and 20 bases lay between the germline ends. This CDR3 reads CASSPNRDYRVYEQYF. CDR3 in DNA: TGTGCCAGCAGCCCGAACCGGGACTACAGGGTCTACGAGCAGTACTTC.